Listed here are 6 T cell receptor beta chains from one sample, sequenced in a study of T cell repertoires in cytomegalovirus infection. TCRdb reanalysed the reads using MiXCR and keeps one entry per CDR3 protein. The sample contains 400,000 to 550,000 distinct CDR3 sequences, 11% of which appear only once. Input material: PBMCs. The receptors derive from a human donor in good health (CMV status not recorded). Some clones in this sample may be carry-over from other donors' samples.

The table lists this clonotype with many counts. The chain joins TRBV12-3 or TRBV12-4 to TRBJ1-5; 7 bases match TRBD1. Trimming took 6 bases from V and 1 from J; bases not matched to a gene: 6. This CDR3 is built from 15 residues. For the CDR3, the DNA is TGTGCCAGCAGACCGGGACAGATGAGCAATCAGCCCCAGCATTTT. It is translated as CASRPGQMSNQPQHF.

This clonotype was picked up many times. The chain uses TRBV6-1 and TRBJ1-4, with 7 nucleotides matching TRBD1. The CDR3 is made up of 16 amino acids. The germline gives CDR1 MNHNS, CDR2 SASEGT. The junction had 10 bases not matched to a gene; V was cut back by 6 bases and J by 3 bases. The CDR3 sequence: CASRSTTGVSNEKLFF. The CDR3 DNA sequence: TGTGCCAGCAGATCCACCACAGGGGTATCTAATGAAAAACTGTTTTTT.

The chain joins TRBV20-1 to TRBJ1-1; 10 bases agree with TRBD1. Per germline, CDR1 DFQATT and CDR2 SNEGSKA (reference sequence). CDR3 length: 14 residues. J lost 3 bases, V lost 3 bases, and 4 bases had no gene match. The CDR3 loop reads CSASLGTGDTEAFF. In DNA form, the CDR3 reads TGCAGTGCTAGTCTTGGGACAGGGGACACTGAAGCTTTCTTT.

A note on this clonotype: Relative to the germline gene, one junction end is altered; a read error may explain this. CDR3 bases: TGCAGCGTTGAAGATCCAGGGGCGCCGGGGACCCAGTGCTTC. Translated, it gives CSVEDPGAPGTQCF. The chain recombines TRBV29-1 with TRBJ2-5; TRBD1 might be the D (6 bases). In germline, CDR1 is SQVTM, CDR2 ANQGSEA. The length of the CDR3 is 14 residues.

This clonotype was seen repeatedly, ten times or more. The chain recombines TRBV19 with TRBJ1-6; no definite D call. Germline lookup yields CDR1 LNHDA and CDR2 SQIVND (reference sequence). CDR3 length: 16 residues. V lost 3 bases and J 7 bases, leaving 16 bases between the germline ends. The CDR3 loop is CASSMFPDGRNSPLHF. The DNA of the CDR3 is TGTGCCAGTAGTATGTTCCCGGACGGCCGGAATTCACCCCTCCACTTT.

This clonotype was picked up a small number of times. The chain employs TRBV3-1 and TRBJ2-7; 8 nucleotides line up with TRBD2. The ends lost 0 bases at V and 6 bases at J; junction bases unmatched: 10. Germline V gene data show CDR1 as LGHDT and CDR2 as YNNKEL (reference sequence). The CDR3 runs to 16 residues. CDR3 DNA sequence: TGTGCCAGCAGCCAAGAACTACTAGCGGCCGTGGGCGAGCAGTACTTC. Protein: CASSQELLAAVGEQYF.